This record looks at one T cell receptor beta chain sequence and its context. Cells were sorted from thawed PBMC rested overnight and stained with GMM-loaded CD1B tetramer, viability dye and anti-CD3. The CD1B tetramers carried C32 glucose monomycolate purified from Rhodococcus equi. From each donor, some 100,000 tetramer-negative cells were sorted. The germline gives CDR1 MNHEY, CDR2 SVGAGI. The ends lost 2 bases at V and 7 bases at J; junction bases unmatched: 5. CDR3 length: 15 residues. Method: immunoSEQ multiplex PCR; TCRdb's copy keeps in-frame clones and lacks some. This repertoire shows about 58,000 clones, roughly 86% found once; its top ten account for 21%. The data were obtained in a study of T cells in tuberculosis.

This TCR derives from an adult woman with latent tuberculosis. The chain employs TRBV6-5 and TRBJ1-6; 7 bases align to TRBD1. The sample comprised CD1b-GMM tetramer-negative cells sorted from PBMCs. The CDR3 reads CASSYDGTVNSPLHF. CDR3 DNA sequence: TGTGCCAGCAGTTACGACGGGACAGTCAATTCACCCCTCCACTTT.